The rows below give T cell receptor beta chains drawn from one sample of a study of graft-versus-host responses after intestinal transplantation. Libraries were prepared by immunoSEQ multiplex PCR; TCRdb keeps only in-frame clonotypes and omits some of them. The sample has some 100,000 clones; around 92% are singletons. Their cognate antigens are unknown. The sample consisted of unstimulated CD8+ T cells sorted from spleen or lymph node cells, taken before transplant. These receptors were obtained from a human donor who was the organ donor for an intestinal transplant. Both conserved end residues are part of each CDR3. The order of the fields is V gene, D gene, J gene, clone size, CDR3 DNA, CDR3 protein. The D gene is left open where the match is weak. A row's size may be missing; if present it is once, few, many or a size class.

>TRBV7-2|.|TRBJ2-1|.
TGTGCCAGCAGCGGGGGCGGCGCCAATTACAATGAGCAGTTCTTC
CASSGGGANYNEQFF
>TRBV11-2|TRBD1|TRBJ2-1|.
TGTGCCAGCAGCTTAGATCGGGCCAGGGGGTGGAATGAGCAGTTCTTC
CASSLDRARGWNEQFF
>TRBV5-3|.|TRBJ1-5|.
TGTGCCAGAACACTAGGCAATCAGCCCCAGCATTTT
CARTLGNQPQHF
>TRBV30|.|TRBJ1-1|.
TGTGCCTGGGGGACAATTAGGTACACTGAAGCTTTCTTT
CAWGTIRYTEAFF
>TRBV7-3|.|TRBJ2-1|.
TGTGCCAGCACCTTATACCCTAGCGACGAGCAGTTCTTC
CASTLYPSDEQFF
>TRBV10-3|TRBD1|TRBJ2-4|.
TGTGCCATCGGGGACAGCCGATTTGCCAAAAACATTCAGTACTTC
CAIGDSRFAKNIQYF
>TRBV4-1|TRBD2|TRBJ2-1|.
TGCGCCAGCAGCCACCCGACTAGCGGGGCACACAATGAGCAGTTCTTC
CASSHPTSGAHNEQFF
>TRBV5-1|.|TRBJ2-3|.
TGCGCCAGCAGCTTGGCCTCGACAGCCAAGATTTACACAGATACGCAGTATTTT
CASSLASTAKIYTDTQYF
>TRBV18|TRBD1|TRBJ1-4|.
TGTGCCAGCTCACCAGCCGTTTTGACAGGGGCCCCTGCAAATGAAAAACTGTTTTTT
CASSPAVLTGAPANEKLFF
>TRBV5-4|.|TRBJ2-2|.
TGTGCTGAACGAGGCCTGGACACCGGGGAGCTGTTTTTT
CAERGLDTGELFF
>TRBV2|.|TRBJ1-1|.
TGTGCCAGCAGTGAAGAGACGGGAAAAGCTTTCTTT
CASSEETGKAFF
>TRBV11-3|.|TRBJ2-7|.
TGTGCCAGCAGCTTGTGGAACGACAACTCCTACGAGCAGTACTTC
CASSLWNDNSYEQYF
>TRBV9|TRBD1|TRBJ1-1|.
TGTGCCAGCTCCCGCCCGACAGGGGCCGATGTGTTTGAAGCTTTCTTT
CASSRPTGADVFEAFF
>TRBV12-5|TRBD2|TRBJ2-1|once
TGTGCTAGTGCCTTCACTAGCGGGAGGGCCTTCGGCAATGAGCAGTTCTTC
CASAFTSGRAFGNEQFF
>TRBV5-1|.|TRBJ1-1|.
TGCGCCAGCAGCTTGGCGGGACAGAACACTGAAGCTTTCTTT
CASSLAGQNTEAFF
>TRBV2|.|TRBJ2-4|.
TGTGCCAGCATCAAACATACGGGTAGCCGAAAAAACATTCAGTACTTC
CASIKHTGSRKNIQYF
>TRBV6-5|.|TRBJ2-5|.
TGTGCCAGCAGTTACTCGATCGGGCAAGAGACCCAGTACTTC
CASSYSIGQETQYF
>TRBV7-9|TRBD2|TRBJ2-7|.
TGTGCCAGCAGCTCCGGTGGGAAGCCGGGGGGCTACGAGCAGTACTTC
CASSSGGKPGGYEQYF
>TRBV7-2|.|TRBJ1-1|.
TGTGCCAGCAGCTTAGTATCGTCAGAACCTAGTAACACTGAAGCTTTCTTT
CASSLVSSEPSNTEAFF
>TRBV5-1|.|TRBJ2-7|.
TGCGCCAGCAGCTACCCGGGACTTAACTACGAGCAGTACTTC
CASSYPGLNYEQYF
>TRBV6-5|TRBD1|TRBJ1-1|.
TGTGCCAGTGGACAGGGGTACACTGAAGCTTTCTTT
CASGQGYTEAFF
>TRBV9|TRBD2|TRBJ2-7|.
TGTGCCAGCAGCCCCGTAACCGGGACTAGCTCCCCTCTTGAGCAGTACTTC
CASSPVTGTSSPLEQYF
>TRBV5-6|TRBD2|TRBJ2-2|.
TGTGCCAGCAGCTTGGCACTAGCGGGAAGCACCGGGGAGCTGTTTTTT
CASSLALAGSTGELFF
>TRBV7-9|.|TRBJ2-7|.
TGTGCCAGCAGCTTCTCAGGGGACGAGCAGTACTTC
CASSFSGDEQYF
>TRBV6-1|.|TRBJ2-1|.
TGTGCCAGCACCCTATTGACAGCTTACAATGAGCAGTTCTTC
CASTLLTAYNEQFF
>TRBV27|.|TRBJ1-1|.
TGTGCCAGCAGTTTATTTCCGGGGAGCAACACTGAAGCTTTCTTT
CASSLFPGSNTEAFF
>TRBV28|.|TRBJ1-2|.
TGTGCCAGCAGTTTATGGTCGGAACAGTCCTATGGCTACACCTTC
CASSLWSEQSYGYTF
>TRBV21-1|.|TRBJ1-1|.
TGTGCCAGCCGCGGCCGACTAACTGAAGCTTTCTTT
CASRGRLTEAFF
>TRBV28|.|TRBJ2-7|.
TGTGCCAGCAGTTTAGGTTCAGGGTCCGGCTACGAGCAGTACTTC
CASSLGSGSGYEQYF
>TRBV9|.|TRBJ1-2|.
TGTGCCAGCAGCGTATCTTTCCAGGCAACACCTAACTATGGCTACACCTTC
CASSVSFQATPNYGYTF
>TRBV11-3|TRBD2|TRBJ2-1|.
TGTGCCAGCAGCCCCCACCGGGAGCGGGGGCCCTACAATGAGCAGTTCTTC
CASSPHRERGPYNEQFF
>TRBV16|TRBD1|TRBJ1-4|.
TGTGCCAGCAGCCCGACAGGGGGCGGCGGAAAACTGTTTTTT
CASSPTGGGGKLFF
>TRBV6-1|.|TRBJ2-7|once
TGTGCCAGCAGTGACCCCCCGGGAACAGCCTACGAGCAGTACTTC
CASSDPPGTAYEQYF
>TRBV19|.|TRBJ1-2|.
TGTGCCAGTAGTGTGGACGGAGGAGGAAGGAACTATGGCTACACCTTC
CASSVDGGGRNYGYTF
>TRBV7-6|TRBD2|TRBJ2-7|once
TGTGCCAGCAGCCCTAGAGCGGGGAGCTCCTACGAGCAGTACTTC
CASSPRAGSSYEQYF
>TRBV11-2|.|TRBJ2-2|.
TGTGCCAGCAGCTTAGTTACGGTCGGGGAAACCCCGAACACCGGGGAGCTGTTTTTT
CASSLVTVGETPNTGELFF
>TRBV19|.|TRBJ2-2|.
TGTGCCAGTATTCAGCGGGTGAGCACCGGGGAGCTGTTTTTT
CASIQRVSTGELFF
>TRBV6-5|TRBD1|TRBJ1-6|.
TGTGCCAGCAGCACCGGGACAGTTAATTCACCCCTCCACTTT
CASSTGTVNSPLHF
>TRBV2|.|TRBJ2-1|.
TGTGCCAGCAGTGAAAGAGCGCTTGAGCAGTTCTTC
CASSERALEQFF
>TRBV11-3|.|TRBJ1-2|.
TGTGCCAGCAGCTTAGCTGGCAGGAACTATGGCTACACCTTC
CASSLAGRNYGYTF
>TRBV6-5|.|TRBJ1-2|.
TGTGCCAGCAGTATCGGGACTTCTAGCTATGGCTACACCTTC
CASSIGTSSYGYTF
>TRBV12-5|.|TRBJ2-7|.
TGTGCTAGTGGTTTGCCTAGCCAGGCCTACTACGAGCAGTACTTC
CASGLPSQAYYEQYF
>TRBV20-1|.|TRBJ2-7|.
TGCAGTGCCCCGGGGGTGGACGAGCAGTACTTC
CSAPGVDEQYF
>TRBV6-5|.|TRBJ2-5|.
TGTGCCAGCAGACCAACGCCGGGAGTCGGGGAGACCCAGTACTTC
CASRPTPGVGETQYF
>TRBV19|.|TRBJ2-2|.
TGTGCCGCTAAAGGGGACACCGGGGAGCTGTTTTTT
CAAKGDTGELFF
>TRBV9|.|TRBJ1-2|.
TGTGCCAGCAGCGAAAACAGCTATGGCTACACCTTC
CASSENSYGYTF
>TRBV2|TRBD2|TRBJ2-2|.
TGTGCCAGCAGTAACCTAAGAGGACTAGCCCCAACAGAACATGACGGGGAGCTGTTTTTT
CASSNLRGLAPTEHDGELFF
>TRBV10-3|.|TRBJ2-3|few
TGTGCCATCAGTGATAGGACAACTGGCACAGATACGCAGTATTTT
CAISDRTTGTDTQYF
>TRBV5-6|.|TRBJ1-2|.
TGTGCCAGCAGCTCCGGGAGTCTCGGGGACTACACCTTC
CASSSGSLGDYTF
>TRBV6-5|TRBD2|TRBJ2-1|once
TGTGCCAGCAAGGTGGGGGGGATTTACAATGAGCAGTTCTTC
CASKVGGIYNEQFF
>TRBV19|.|TRBJ2-7|.
TGTGCCAGTAGTCCCCGGGGGACCTTGACCTACGAGCAGTACTTC
CASSPRGTLTYEQYF
>TRBV2|.|TRBJ2-2|.
TGTGCCAGCAGTGACGAGGTGGCCGGGGAGCTGTTTTTT
CASSDEVAGELFF
>TRBV30|.|TRBJ1-2|.
TGTGCCTGGAGTGTACTCTCCTCCTATGGCTACACCTTC
CAWSVLSSYGYTF